A selection of T cell receptor beta chains follows, all from one sample in a study of technical replicates of blood from a handful of donors. Assay: immunoSEQ multiplex PCR; the TCRdb copy retains only in-frame clones and omits some. Of approximately 52,000 clones detected, about 86% appear once; the ten largest clones hold 5.6%. Specimen: PBMCs. Receptors originate from a human donor in good health. Some clones in this sample may be carry-over from other donors' samples. Each CDR3 is given with its conserved first and last residue. The D gene is left open where the match is weak. Clone size is stated in some rows and not others, as once, few, many or a class when expanded.

size	V	D	J	DNA	CDR3
-	TRBV12-5	-	TRBJ1-2	TGTGCTAGTGGTCTATCGTCCGGCTACACCTTC	CASGLSSGYTF
-	TRBV7-8	-	TRBJ1-2	TGTGCCAGCAGCTCGTCGGCGGGATCTAACTATGGCTACACCTTC	CASSSSAGSNYGYTF
-	TRBV19	TRBD2	TRBJ2-1	TGTGCCAGTACCCCGCGGGGGGGCCGGTCCAATGAGCAGTTCTTC	CASTPRGGRSNEQFF
-	TRBV2	-	TRBJ1-1	TGTGCCACCCAGGGTGGGACTGAAGCTTTCTTT	CATQGGTEAFF
-	TRBV5-1	TRBD2	TRBJ2-7	TGCGCCAGCAGCTCCAGGACTAGCGGGGGGGCCAACTACGAGCAGTACTTC	CASSSRTSGGANYEQYF
-	TRBV7-6	TRBD2	TRBJ2-1	TGTGCCAGCAGCTTTATGACTAGCGGCTCCTACAATGAGCAGTTCTTC	CASSFMTSGSYNEQFF
-	TRBV23-1	TRBD1	TRBJ2-7	TGCGCCAGCATTTCTGGACAGGGAACCTACGAGCAGTACTTC	CASISGQGTYEQYF
-	TRBV7-2	-	TRBJ2-5	TGTGCCAGCAGCCTATACGGTGAAGAGACCCAGTACTTC	CASSLYGEETQYF
once	TRBV7-2	TRBD1	TRBJ1-1	TGTGCCAGCAGGAGACAGGGTGGGGCTGAAGCTTTCTTT	CASRRQGGAEAFF
-	TRBV4-3	-	TRBJ1-2	TGCGCCAGCAGCCAAGTGGAGGGCTATGGCTACACCTTC	CASSQVEGYGYTF
once	TRBV7-7	TRBD2	TRBJ2-1	TGTGCCAGCAGCGAAAGGACGGGGGGGTACAATGAGCAGTTCTTC	CASSERTGGYNEQFF
once	TRBV5-1	-	TRBJ2-7	TGCGCCAGCAGCGTCCAGGGGGGCGGGAATTCCTACGAGCAGTACTTC	CASSVQGGGNSYEQYF
-	TRBV7-2	TRBD2	TRBJ2-7	TGTGCCAGCAGCATTGGAGCGGGAGCCACCTACGAGCAGTACTTC	CASSIGAGATYEQYF
-	TRBV7-3	-	TRBJ1-2	TGTGCCAGCAGCCCGGACGGGGGGTATGGCTACACCTTC	CASSPDGGYGYTF
once	TRBV6-5	-	TRBJ1-4	TGTGCCAGCAGTTACGCCACAGGGAATGATGAAAAACTGTTTTTT	CASSYATGNDEKLFF
once	TRBV7-2	TRBD1	TRBJ1-1	TGTGCCAGCAGCCCTGACAGGGGGGGGGCTGAAGCTTTCTTT	CASSPDRGGAEAFF
-	TRBV12-5	-	TRBJ1-5	TGTGCTAGTGGACCACAGGGAAGGGGACAGCCCCAGCATTTT	CASGPQGRGQPQHF
-	TRBV9	TRBD2	TRBJ2-5	TGTGCCAGCAGCGTAGGGATAGCGGGGGAAGAGACCCAGTACTTC	CASSVGIAGEETQYF
-	TRBV2	TRBD1	TRBJ1-3	TGTGCCAGCAGTTCCTCAGGACAGGGGGGAAACACCATATATTTT	CASSSSGQGGNTIYF
-	TRBV9	-	TRBJ1-1	TGTGCCAGCAGCGAAACAGGAAACACTGAAGCTTTCTTT	CASSETGNTEAFF
-	TRBV29-1	TRBD2	TRBJ2-1	TGCAGCGTAACTCCCGGCGGGGGGCGGGAGCAGTTCTTC	CSVTPGGGREQFF
-	TRBV7-9	-	TRBJ1-3	TGTGCCAGCAGCTTAGCGGCCCGGGGGGCCGGAGGAAACACCATATATTTT	CASSLAARGAGGNTIYF
once	TRBV7-2	TRBD1	TRBJ2-7	TGTGCCAGCAGCTCGCAAGGACAGGTCTACGAGCAGTACTTC	CASSSQGQVYEQYF
-	TRBV4-3	-	TRBJ1-6	TGCGCCAGCAGCCAAAAGCGAACGAGAGGAAATAATTCACCCCTCCACTTT	CASSQKRTRGNNSPLHF
-	TRBV5-1	TRBD2	TRBJ2-5	TGCGCCAGCAGCTTCACGCCAGGGCTAGCGGGAAGAGAGACCCAGTACTTC	CASSFTPGLAGRETQYF
-	TRBV27	TRBD1	TRBJ1-1	TGTGCCAGCGGGGACAGGCTAATGAACACTGAAGCTTTCTTT	CASGDRLMNTEAFF
once	TRBV19	TRBD2	TRBJ2-7	TGTGCCAGTAGTATAGAGCTAGCGGGAAGGGTGAGCGAGCAGTACTTC	CASSIELAGRVSEQYF
-	TRBV7-9	-	TRBJ1-1	TGTGCCAGCAGCCAGAGTCGTTGGGGGCGTGACGACACTGAAGCTTTCTTT	CASSQSRWGRDDTEAFF
once	TRBV5-1	-	TRBJ2-3	TGCGCCAGCAGCAACAGGGTCGGAGATACGCAGTATTTT	CASSNRVGDTQYF
-	TRBV4-2	-	TRBJ2-1	TGTGCCAGCAGCCAAGCCGCACAACAGATAGCGTATGAGCAGTTCTTC	CASSQAAQQIAYEQFF
-	TRBV13	-	TRBJ1-3	TGTGCCAGCAGCTTAGAGGGGTCTGGAAACACCATATATTTT	CASSLEGSGNTIYF
few	TRBV4-1	TRBD1	TRBJ1-6	TGCGCCAGCAGCAATCGGGACAGGGGTTCACCCCTCCACTTT	CASSNRDRGSPLHF
-	TRBV19	-	TRBJ1-4	TGTGCCAGTAGTATCCGGGGGTTCGGAAAACTGTTTTTT	CASSIRGFGKLFF
-	TRBV29-1	-	TRBJ2-5	TGCAGCGTTGAAGATGAGGCTAGCGCTACCCGGGGGGAGACCCAGTACTTC	CSVEDEASATRGETQYF
-	TRBV4-3	TRBD1	TRBJ1-4	TGCGCCAGCAGCCGAGGGGACAGGAGTCTGGTGGAAAAACTGTTTTTT	CASSRGDRSLVEKLFF
-	TRBV7-2	-	TRBJ2-2	TGTGCCAGCAGCCCCATCGGCGGGGAGCTGTTTTTT	CASSPIGGELFF
-	TRBV4-3	TRBD1	TRBJ1-2	TGCGCCAGCAGCCAAGACCCCACGGGACAGGGGGATGGCTACACCTTC	CASSQDPTGQGDGYTF
-	TRBV7-2	-	TRBJ2-5	TGTGCCAGCCGGTACTCTGGGGGGGAGACCCAGTACTTC	CASRYSGGETQYF
once	TRBV4-3	-	TRBJ2-3	TGCGCCAGCAGCCAAGATCGGGCGGGGAACACAGATACGCAGTATTTT	CASSQDRAGNTDTQYF
once	TRBV5-4	-	TRBJ1-2	TGTGCCAGCAGCCGGACAAGCTTACGGGGTAGGGGGAGCTTCTATGGCTACACCTTC	CASSRTSLRGRGSFYGYTF
-	TRBV7-2	-	TRBJ1-1	TGTGCCAGCAGACCTGGGACACGCAACACTGAAGCTTTCTTT	CASRPGTRNTEAFF
-	TRBV5-6	-	TRBJ1-3	TGTGCCAGCAGCTTGGCGGCGGGGCAGGGAAACACCATATATTTT	CASSLAAGQGNTIYF